This TCR beta chain was identified in a study of cytotoxic CD8 clonotypes in ibrutinib-treated CLL (dated by TCRdb to the early 2020s). For the wider study: The cohort was composed of some twelve relapsed/refractory and approximately 14 treatment-naive patients; IGHV unmutated status was identified in about 17 patients. Partial responses were observed in 24 patients and complete responses in 2; after a median follow-up of 68 months, remission was maintained in 15 or so patients and progression was observed in 12. Response samples were obtained after a median of about 13 months of treatment, with a range of roughly 6 to 40 months. An average of about 260,000 productive templates and roughly 94,000 productive rearrangements was obtained per sample. Of the 86 people in the trial, 26 had longitudinal samples available. Cryopreserved peripheral blood mononuclear cells were obtained before treatment, at response, and at either sustained remission or disease progression.

CDR1 and CDR2, per the germline V gene (reference sequence), are SEHNR and FQNEAQ. V gives up 1 base and J gives up 6 bases, and the segment between their germline ends measures 10 bases. The CDR3, from cysteine to phenylalanine, totals 13 residues. The sequence is cut down to CDR3 DNA, 39 bases in frame from base 1. For TCR beta library preparation, about 2 micrograms of genomic DNA was extracted from cryopreserved PBMCs. Longitudinal blood samples from CLL patients on ibrutinib monotherapy underwent high-throughput TCR beta sequencing. The patients were enrolled in a single-center, open-label phase 2 trial of ibrutinib monotherapy. On a MiSeq, deep resolution sequencing aimed for a depth between 1 in 1 million and 1 in 200,000 T cells, with each clonotype covered approximately 10x on average. The immunoSEQ hsTCRB Kit was used to generate the TCR beta libraries. Turning to the authors' computational methods: Data were analyzed with ImmunoSEQ Data Assistant and ImmunoSEQ Analyzer, with V, D and J genes assigned per IMGT definitions. Clonality, with values ranging from 0 to 1, was calculated as one minus the normalized Shannon entropy of productive rearrangement frequencies. Only overrepresented clonotypes making up at least 0.05% of each patient's repertoire were included in the public clonotype analysis. Around 13 age-matched healthy donor repertoires from immuneACCESS were used as controls for clonality. The source is immuneACCESS, and TCRdb retained only in-frame sequences with V and J called. Part of the clones is not carried over; for the studies checked, unresolved V genes explain less than half of this, and the remainder is unexplained. The DNA was the basis for D and trimming; V, J and clone size are from that table. The sample data list fewer than 35,000 clones, and 60% to 80% of these were observed just once. The ten largest clones capture 28% of the sample.

General study outcomes and caveats: Public clonotypes were rare and either contracted or stayed stable during treatment, and the rise in clonality at ibrutinib response reflected the expansion of private clonotypes. An increase in clonality was observed at ibrutinib response, with clonality remaining stable during sustained remission and falling back toward baseline at progression. Lymph node repertoires were not examined, and the timing of sampling was not matched between patients in sustained remission and those whose disease progressed. Baseline clonality exceeded that of age-matched healthy donors and correlated strongly with circulating CD8+ T-cell counts.

A remark on this clone: Its cognate antigen has yet to be identified. Per-base quality was not reported, and no clone a single base away is much larger than it.

This clonotype was sampled from a human donor with chronic lymphocytic leukemia. Recombination linked TRBV7-9 to TRBJ2-7; tentative D gene TRBD1, with 6 bases matching. Sequencing was performed on PBMCs, taken before ibrutinib treatment. Read as DNA, the sequence is TGTGCCAGCAGCTTAGTGACAGGTTTCGAGCAGTACTTC. Protein translation: CASSLVTGFEQYF. Supplemented by the reference TRBV7-9 and TRBJ2-7 proteins around the CDR3, the complete variable domain is DTGVSQNPRHKITKRGQNVTFRCDPISEHNRLYWYRQTLGQGPEFLTYFQNEAQLEKSRLLSDRFSAERPKGSFSTLEIQRTEQGDSAMYLCASSLVTGFEQYFGPGTRLTVT.